Listed below are T cell receptor beta chains from one sample, sequenced in a study of cytomegalovirus exposure and HLA in healthy donors. The protocol was immunoSEQ multiplex PCR, while the TCRdb copy is restricted to in-frame clones and leaves out a portion. In the table there are 170,000 or so clones, roughly 80% of which are singletons. The sequenced material came from PBMCs. These receptors were obtained from a woman between 35 and 50 years old in good health and CMV-seronegative. CDR3s include the opening cysteine and the closing phenylalanine or tryptophan. Each record gives: CDR3 protein, CDR3 DNA, J gene, V gene, clone size, D gene. A D gene is named only where the DNA matches it firmly. Clone size is stated in some rows and not others, as once, few, many or a class when expanded.

CDR3aa: CASSQRLTGEVGQNSPLHF
CDR3nt: TGCGCCAGCAGCCAACGACTAACTGGGGAGGTCGGGCAGAATTCACCCCTCCACTTT
j_gene: TRBJ1-6
v_gene: TRBV4-1
abundance: .
d_gene: .

CDR3aa: CASIGGGRYSPLHF
CDR3nt: TGTGCCAGCATAGGGGGGGGTAGGTATTCACCCCTCCACTTT
j_gene: TRBJ1-6
v_gene: TRBV2
abundance: .
d_gene: .

CDR3aa: CASSFQQGGTGGYTF
CDR3nt: TGTGCCAGCAGTTTTCAACAGGGAGGGACCGGAGGCTACACCTTC
j_gene: TRBJ1-2
v_gene: TRBV27
abundance: .
d_gene: .

CDR3aa: CASSPRQGGNYGYTF
CDR3nt: TGTGCCAGCAGCCCCCGACAGGGGGGAAACTATGGCTACACCTTC
j_gene: TRBJ1-2
v_gene: TRBV9
abundance: once
d_gene: TRBD1

CDR3aa: CAISVTDRDTQYF
CDR3nt: TGTGCCATCAGTGTAACAGACAGGGATACGCAGTATTTT
j_gene: TRBJ2-3
v_gene: TRBV10-3
abundance: .
d_gene: .

CDR3aa: CASSYSLRSGANVLTF
CDR3nt: TGTGCCAGCAGTTACTCGTTACGATCTGGGGCCAACGTCCTAACTTTT
j_gene: TRBJ2-6
v_gene: TRBV6-5
abundance: .
d_gene: .

CDR3aa: CASSLDYRAWETQYF
CDR3nt: TGTGCCAGCAGCTTGGATTACAGGGCTTGGGAGACCCAGTACTTC
j_gene: TRBJ2-5
v_gene: TRBV5-6
abundance: few
d_gene: .

CDR3aa: CASRGLAGTYEQYF
CDR3nt: TGTGCCAGCAGAGGACTAGCGGGAACTTACGAGCAGTACTTC
j_gene: TRBJ2-7
v_gene: TRBV28
abundance: .
d_gene: TRBD2

CDR3aa: CASSLLGLRTRRITGELFF
CDR3nt: TGTGCCAGCAGCTTACTGGGACTGCGAACCCGACGAATCACCGGGGAGCTGTTTTTT
j_gene: TRBJ2-2
v_gene: TRBV7-8
abundance: .
d_gene: .

CDR3aa: CASSERQVEQYF
CDR3nt: TGCGCCAGCAGTGAGAGACAGGTCGAGCAGTACTTC
j_gene: TRBJ2-7
v_gene: TRBV10-2
abundance: .
d_gene: .

CDR3aa: CASSFLGGDQETQYF
CDR3nt: TGCGCCAGCAGCTTCTTAGGGGGAGACCAAGAGACCCAGTACTTC
j_gene: TRBJ2-5
v_gene: TRBV5-1
abundance: .
d_gene: .

CDR3aa: CASSQDRANSPLHF
CDR3nt: TGTGCCAGCTCCCAGGACAGGGCTAATTCACCCCTCCACTTT
j_gene: TRBJ1-6
v_gene: TRBV18
abundance: .
d_gene: TRBD1

CDR3aa: CASSEGRGAYSPLHF
CDR3nt: TGTGCCAGCAGTGAGGGCAGGGGGGCTTATTCACCCCTCCACTTT
j_gene: TRBJ1-6
v_gene: TRBV2
abundance: .
d_gene: TRBD1

CDR3aa: CASSVRSVNYGYTF
CDR3nt: TGTGCCAGCAGTGTGCGGTCAGTTAACTATGGCTACACCTTC
j_gene: TRBJ1-2
v_gene: TRBV2
abundance: .
d_gene: .

CDR3aa: CASRDSQGRVRGNTIYF
CDR3nt: TGTGCCAGCAGAGATAGCCAGGGTAGGGTGAGAGGAAACACCATATATTTT
j_gene: TRBJ1-3
v_gene: TRBV2
abundance: .
d_gene: .

CDR3aa: CASSSLRGYSYEQYF
CDR3nt: TGTGCCAGCAGCTCTTTGCGGGGGTATTCCTACGAGCAGTACTTC
j_gene: TRBJ2-7
v_gene: TRBV5-8
abundance: .
d_gene: TRBD2

CDR3aa: CASSPPTGREQYF
CDR3nt: TGCGCCAGCAGTCCTCCCACAGGTAGGGAGCAGTACTTC
j_gene: TRBJ2-7
v_gene: TRBV23-1
abundance: once
d_gene: .

CDR3aa: CASSLKQPGHEQFF
CDR3nt: TGCGCCAGCAGCTTGAAGCAGCCTGGGCATGAGCAGTTCTTC
j_gene: TRBJ2-1
v_gene: TRBV5-1
abundance: .
d_gene: .

CDR3aa: CASSHPGQGVRETQYF
CDR3nt: TGTGCCAGCAGCCACCCTGGACAGGGAGTACGGGAGACCCAGTACTTC
j_gene: TRBJ2-5
v_gene: TRBV14
abundance: few
d_gene: TRBD1

CDR3aa: CASSSKGTQGRYGYTF
CDR3nt: TGTGCCAGCAGCTCCAAGGGTACCCAGGGTCGCTATGGCTACACCTTC
j_gene: TRBJ1-2
v_gene: TRBV11-2
abundance: .
d_gene: .

CDR3aa: CASSHGGALRGYTF
CDR3nt: TGTGCCAGCAGCCACGGGGGGGCACTTCGTGGCTACACCTTC
j_gene: TRBJ1-2
v_gene: TRBV7-9
abundance: few
d_gene: .

CDR3aa: CAISETVAEAFF
CDR3nt: TGTGCCATCAGTGAGACTGTTGCTGAAGCTTTCTTT
j_gene: TRBJ1-1
v_gene: TRBV10-3
abundance: .
d_gene: .

CDR3aa: CASSIPGQGAYEQYF
CDR3nt: TGTGCCAGCAGCATTCCGGGACAGGGGGCTTACGAGCAGTACTTC
j_gene: TRBJ2-7
v_gene: TRBV11-2
abundance: .
d_gene: TRBD1

CDR3aa: CASSKNPGQRNTEAFF
CDR3nt: TGTGCCAGCAGTAAGAATCCGGGACAGAGGAACACTGAAGCTTTCTTT
j_gene: TRBJ1-1
v_gene: TRBV28
abundance: .
d_gene: TRBD1

CDR3aa: CASSPIGTSRNTGELFF
CDR3nt: TGTGCCAGCAGTCCCATAGGGACTAGCAGGAACACCGGGGAGCTGTTTTTT
j_gene: TRBJ2-2
v_gene: TRBV28
abundance: once
d_gene: TRBD2

CDR3aa: CASSPVGGPNYGYTF
CDR3nt: TGCGCCAGCAGCCCCGTCGGGGGACCCAACTATGGCTACACCTTC
j_gene: TRBJ1-2
v_gene: TRBV4-1
abundance: .
d_gene: .

CDR3aa: CASSPGTGSNYGYTF
CDR3nt: TGCGCCAGCAGCCCCGGGACAGGGTCTAACTATGGCTACACCTTC
j_gene: TRBJ1-2
v_gene: TRBV5-1
abundance: few
d_gene: TRBD1

CDR3aa: CASSSGSSYNEQFF
CDR3nt: TGTGCCAGCAGCTCGGGGTCTTCCTACAATGAGCAGTTCTTC
j_gene: TRBJ2-1
v_gene: TRBV7-9
abundance: .
d_gene: .

CDR3aa: CASSPPGSGNTIYF
CDR3nt: TGCGCCAGCAGCCCCCCAGGTTCTGGAAACACCATATATTTT
j_gene: TRBJ1-3
v_gene: TRBV5-1
abundance: few
d_gene: .

CDR3aa: CASSSVEGFSPLHF
CDR3nt: TGTGCCAGCAGCTCCGTGGAGGGGTTTTCACCCCTCCACTTT
j_gene: TRBJ1-6
v_gene: TRBV5-5
abundance: .
d_gene: .

CDR3aa: CASSEFGGYGYTF
CDR3nt: TGTGCCAGCAGTGAATTTGGGGGGTACGGCTACACCTTC
j_gene: TRBJ1-2
v_gene: TRBV6-1
abundance: .
d_gene: .

CDR3aa: CASSEYRGINEQFF
CDR3nt: TGTGCCAGCAGTGAATACAGGGGAATCAATGAGCAGTTCTTC
j_gene: TRBJ2-1
v_gene: TRBV6-1
abundance: once
d_gene: TRBD1

CDR3aa: CASSPSSGGVGEQFF
CDR3nt: TGTGCCAGCTCACCTTCTAGCGGGGGGGTCGGTGAGCAGTTCTTC
j_gene: TRBJ2-1
v_gene: TRBV18
abundance: .
d_gene: TRBD2

CDR3aa: CASSLMRGGSGEAFF
CDR3nt: TGCGCCAGCAGCTTGATGCGGGGAGGGAGCGGGGAAGCTTTCTTT
j_gene: TRBJ1-1
v_gene: TRBV5-1
abundance: few
d_gene: .

CDR3aa: CASSESPPYTEAFF
CDR3nt: TGTGCCAGCAGTGAATCCCCCCCGTACACTGAAGCTTTCTTT
j_gene: TRBJ1-1
v_gene: TRBV2
abundance: .
d_gene: .

CDR3aa: CASSPAGNEQYF
CDR3nt: TGCGCCAGCAGCCCCGCGGGCAACGAGCAGTACTTC
j_gene: TRBJ2-7
v_gene: TRBV4-1
abundance: .
d_gene: .

CDR3aa: CASSPGATNEKLFF
CDR3nt: TGTGCCAGCAGCCCGGGGGCAACTAATGAAAAACTGTTTTTT
j_gene: TRBJ1-4
v_gene: TRBV6-5
abundance: .
d_gene: .

CDR3aa: CASYVGRREANEKLFF
CDR3nt: TGTGCCAGCTACGTGGGGCGCAGGGAAGCTAATGAAAAACTGTTTTTT
j_gene: TRBJ1-4
v_gene: TRBV2
abundance: few
d_gene: .

CDR3aa: CAISEQLETQYF
CDR3nt: TGTGCCATCAGTGAGCAGTTGGAGACCCAGTACTTC
j_gene: TRBJ2-5
v_gene: TRBV10-3
abundance: .
d_gene: .

CDR3aa: CASSFGLGNQPQHF
CDR3nt: TGTGCCAGCAGCTTCGGACTGGGCAATCAGCCCCAGCATTTT
j_gene: TRBJ1-5
v_gene: TRBV5-6
abundance: once
d_gene: .

CDR3aa: CATSGRVSGNTEAFF
CDR3nt: TGTGCCACCAGCGGCAGGGTCTCGGGGAACACTGAAGCTTTCTTT
j_gene: TRBJ1-1
v_gene: TRBV15
abundance: .
d_gene: .

CDR3aa: CSEYRTGPREAFF
CDR3nt: TGCAGCGAATACCGGACAGGGCCCAGGGAAGCTTTCTTT
j_gene: TRBJ1-1
v_gene: TRBV29-1
abundance: .
d_gene: TRBD1

CDR3aa: CASSVTGLRSYEQYF
CDR3nt: TGCGCCAGCAGCGTCACGGGACTACGCTCCTACGAGCAGTACTTC
j_gene: TRBJ2-7
v_gene: TRBV5-1
abundance: .
d_gene: TRBD2